This T cell receptor beta chain originates from a study of shared clonotypes between healthy human individuals. Germline V gene lookup returns CDR1 MDHEN and CDR2 SYDVKM. This CDR3 has 13 residues. V was pared by 6 bases and J by 7 bases, with 12 bases between. The donors, all of them Caucasian adults, lived in Nashville, Tennessee. When samples were unsorted, some 84 million PBMCs were used for genomic DNA. Replicate PCRs for unsorted PBMC used approximately 320 ng DNA (about 30,000 T cell genomes). The team ran DNA from unsorted PBMCs on ten immunoSEQ deep assay plates for sequencing. This table comes from immunoSEQ multiplex PCR, and its TCRdb copy is limited to in-frame clones, with some not included. The data show about 490,000 clones, with around 73% seen just once and about 12% held by the top ten.

This TCR came from a middle-aged woman in good health. Some clones in this sample may be carry-over from other donors' samples. The V call is TRBV28, the J call TRBJ1-4, with D possibly being TRBD1 (6 bases). The sample consisted of PBMCs. The CDR3 here is CASRGGGSEKLFF. CDR3 DNA: TGTGCCAGCAGAGGAGGGGGTAGTGAAAAACTGTTTTTT.